This entry lists 26 T cell receptor beta chains sequenced from one sample in a study of T cell therapy after organ transplantation. The sample's time point: 4-8 weeks after completion of therapy. Antigen specificity for these receptors is unknown. Using immunoSEQ multiplex PCR, the repertoire was profiled, and TCRdb retains in-frame clones only, with some absent. The profile shows 20,000 or so clones, 81% of them singletons. Source: CD8+ T cells from blood, taken after autologous CMV-specific T cell therapy. Source of these receptors: a human patient who had received a solid organ transplant and had CMV disease. Some T cells may be supplied by the graft donor.

V gene TRBV5-6 combines with J gene TRBJ1-1; D is perhaps TRBD1 (5 bases). The CDR3 sequence is 14 residues long. V was trimmed by 0 bases and J by 6 bases, leaving 12 bases between them. Germline V CDR1 and CDR2: SGHDT, YYEEEE. The CDR3 region is CASSLARAMAEAFF. CDR3 nucleotide sequence: TGTGCCAGCAGCTTGGCCAGGGCGATGGCTGAAGCTTTCTTT. The variable domain in full, completed from reference TRBV5-6 and TRBJ1-1, reads DAGVTQSPTHLIKTRGQQVTLRCSPKSGHDTVSWYQQALGQGPQFIFQYYEEEERQRGNFPDRFSGHQFPNYSSELNVNALLLGDSALYLCASSLARAMAEAFFGQGTRLTVV.

This clone was picked up a small number of times. The rearrangement joins TRBV4-2 to TRBJ2-1, with TRBD2 matching 8 bases. With 2 bases clipped from V and 6 bases from J, the junction kept 6 bases outside the gene matches. Germline CDR1 is LGHNA and CDR2 is YNFKEQ. The CDR3 is made up of 15 amino acids. CDR3 sequence: CASSQSSGSPNEQFF. The DNA for the CDR3 is TGTGCCAGCAGCCAAAGCAGCGGGAGTCCCAATGAGCAGTTCTTC.

CDR3 sequence (DNA): TGTGCTAGTGGTCTCCGGACCGTCGAGGGCACTGAAGCTTTCTTT. This encodes CASGLRTVEGTEAFF. The chain links TRBV12-5 to TRBJ1-1; D gene unclear. This CDR3 has 15 amino acids. V dropped 5 bases and J dropped 4 bases, with 17 bases sitting between them. CDR1 is LGHNT and CDR2 is FRNRAP in the germline V gene.

The gene calls are TRBV7-9 and TRBJ1-5; possibly TRBD1 for D (5 bases). Germline V gives CDR1 SEHNR, CDR2 FQNEAQ (reference sequence). V was pared by 0 bases and J by 4 bases, with 10 bases between. The CDR3 runs to 15 residues. CDR3 sequence: CASSLAGQGNQPQHF. The CDR3 DNA reads TGTGCCAGCAGCTTAGCGGGGCAGGGAAATCAGCCCCAGCATTTT. The full variable domain, completed using reference TRBV7-9 and TRBJ1-5, is DTGVSQNPRHKITKRGQNVTFRCDPISEHNRLYWYRQTLGQGPEFLTYFQNEAQLEKSRLLSDRFSAERPKGSFSTLEIQRTEQGDSAMYLCASSLAGQGNQPQHFGDGTRLSIL.

The V and J genes are TRBV27 and TRBJ2-1; 9 nucleotides match TRBD1. Germline V CDR1 and CDR2: MNHEY, SMNVEV (reference sequence). V shed 5 bases, J shed 8 bases, and the junction held 13 bases outside the gene matches. This CDR3 contains 16 residues. The CDR3 DNA sequence: TGTGCCAGCAGTCCAGCCGGGACAGGGATGTGGGATGAGCAGTTCTTC. Translation: CASSPAGTGMWDEQFF.

This chain connects TRBV6-6 to TRBJ2-2; D is unresolved. Looked up from germline, CDR1 is MNHNY and CDR2 is SVGAGI (reference sequence). With 0 bases removed from V and 5 bases from J, the gap between germline ends came to 7 bases. The CDR3 is made up of 14 amino acids. The CDR3 DNA reads TGTGCCAGCAGTTACTCTCACGGAACCGGGGAGCTGTTTTTT. It encodes CASSYSHGTGELFF.

This clone appeared a few times. The chain recombines TRBV27 with TRBJ1-5; D ambiguous. Trimming left V 3 bases short and J 2 bases short, with 8 bases between. This CDR3 has 14 amino acids. CDR1 is MNHEY, CDR2 SMNVEV, per germline (reference sequence). DNA for the CDR3: TGTGCCAGCAGTTTCGTCCCAGGCAATCAGCCCCAGCATTTT. This gives the protein CASSFVPGNQPQHF.

The J gene is TRBJ1-1, the V gene TRBV5-8; possibly TRBD1 for D (6 bases). In germline, CDR1 is SGHTS, CDR2 YDEGEE. The V and J ends lost 4 bases and 3 bases respectively, with 22 bases between them. The CDR3 is 17 residues long. CDR3 nucleotides: TGTGCCAGCAGCCGCGGCAGGGGCAGGAGTATGTACACTGAAGCTTTCTTT. As protein: CASSRGRGRSMYTEAFF.

The CDR3 sequence is CASSEGGGSQYF. CDR3 coding DNA: TGTGCCAGCAGTGAAGGGGGGGGGTCGCAGTATTTT. The gene calls are TRBV25-1 and TRBJ2-3; TRBD2 agrees at 7 bases. Germline trimming cut 2 bases from V and 10 bases from J; bases unmatched to any gene: 3. Germline CDR1 is MGHDK and CDR2 is SYGVNS. CDR3 size: 12 residues.

The rearrangement uses TRBV27 and TRBJ2-7; TRBD2 aligns across 10 bases. V shed 10 bases and J 5 bases; nucleotides not matched to a gene: 17. CDR3 size: 16 residues. The germline CDR1 and CDR2 sequences are MNHEY and SMNVEV (reference sequence). CDR3 loop: CATPRASGGKVDEQYF. CDR3 coding DNA: TGTGCCACCCCTCGGGCTAGCGGGGGTAAGGTCGACGAGCAGTACTTC.

The V call is TRBV10-3, the J call TRBJ2-7, with D possibly TRBD2 on 6 matching bases. The CDR3 runs to 14 residues. With 6 bases removed from V and 2 bases from J, the gap between germline ends came to 14 bases. Germline CDR1 and CDR2: ENHRY and SYGVKD. CDR3 bases: TGTGCCATCAGCTCGTCGGAGGGCCCCTACGAGCAGTACTTC. This gives the protein CAISSSEGPYEQYF.

The chain combines TRBV10-3 with TRBJ2-5; 13 bases are a match to TRBD2. CDR1 and CDR2 (germline): ENHRY, SYGVKD. V trimming: 5 bases; J trimming: 2 bases; junction bases outside the gene matches: 5. The CDR3 contains 16 residues. The CDR3 region is CAISPGLAGLQETQYF. CDR3 DNA: TGTGCCATCAGTCCGGGACTAGCGGGACTACAAGAGACCCAGTACTTC.

V is TRBV30 and J is TRBJ2-3; D is unclear. Germline V gene lookup returns CDR1 GTSNPN and CDR2 SVGIG (reference sequence). CDR3 length: 14 amino acids. Deletions cut 0 bases from V and 0 bases from J, with 7 bases between. Written as DNA, the CDR3 is TGTGCCTGGAGTGTAGGCGTTAGCACAGATACGCAGTATTTT. This codes for CAWSVGVSTDTQYF.

This chain links TRBV19 with TRBJ1-5; 7 positions agree with TRBD1. The V segment lost 3 bases and the J segment 5 bases; nucleotides outside the gene matches: 7. The CDR3 spans 15 residues. Looked up from germline, CDR1 is LNHDA and CDR2 is SQIVND (reference sequence). The CDR3 sequence: CASSISDRSHQPQHF. For the CDR3, the DNA is TGTGCCAGTAGTATCTCGGACAGGTCCCATCAGCCCCAGCATTTT.

The V and J genes are TRBV4-1 and TRBJ2-5, with D perhaps TRBD2 (5 bases). Trimming removed 2 bases at V and 5 bases at J, with 18 bases between. The CDR3 contains 16 residues. The V gene's germline CDR1 is MGHRA and CDR2 YSYEKL. The CDR3 nucleotides are TGCGCCAGCAGCCAACCTTTCTCGGGGATGAGGGAGACCCAGTACTTC. Residues: CASSQPFSGMRETQYF.

The chain carries TRBV5-8 and TRBJ1-5, with D possibly TRBD1 on 5 matching bases. Looked up from germline, CDR1 is SGHTS and CDR2 is YDEGEE. The CDR3 is made up of 14 amino acids. V was pared by 2 bases and J by 7 bases, with 13 bases between. CDR3 amino acids: CASSLGETWQPQHF. In DNA, the CDR3 is TGTGCCAGCAGCTTAGGGGAGACCTGGCAGCCCCAGCATTTT.

The chain couples TRBV4-1 to TRBJ2-5, with 8 bases matching TRBD1. The better agreement between TRBJ2-7 and the DNA end casts doubt on the J call. CDR3 length: 14 amino acids. Looked up from germline, CDR1 is MGHRA and CDR2 is YSYEKL. The CDR3 DNA follows: TGCGCCAGCAGCCCTAGGACAGGGAACTACGAGCAGTACTTC. Translation: CASSPRTGNYEQYF.

This clone was detected only a few times. CDR3 in amino acids: CASSTEGGNYGYTF. Here the CDR3 DNA reads TGTGCCAGCAGCACAGAAGGGGGTAACTATGGCTACACCTTC. This chain connects TRBV9 to TRBJ1-2; D is possibly TRBD1 (6 bases). From germline, CDR1 is SGDLS and CDR2 YYNGEE. There are 14 residues in the CDR3. Trimming took 4 bases from V and 1 from J, leaving 11 bases between them.

The gene calls are TRBV7-8 and TRBJ2-4; TRBD1 is a possible D gene (6 bases). The CDR3 totals 15 residues. CDR1 is SGHVS, CDR2 FQNEAQ, per germline. The V and J ends lost 4 bases and 7 bases respectively, with 17 bases between them. This CDR3 reads CASSWTGAGANIQYF. The CDR3 nucleotides read TGTGCCAGCAGCTGGACCGGGGCAGGGGCTAACATTCAGTACTTC.

V is TRBV5-1 and J is TRBJ2-7; the D gene is possibly TRBD2 (5 bases). Trimming removed 0 bases at V and 6 bases at J, with 16 bases between. This CDR3 region has 15 residues. From germline, CDR1 is SGHRS and CDR2 YFSETQ. CDR3 nucleotide sequence: TGCGCCAGCAGCTTGGGGGGTTCATCTAGCCGCGAGCAGTACTTC. Protein: CASSLGGSSSREQYF.

The rearrangement uses TRBV27 and TRBJ2-5; 11 nucleotides line up with TRBD2. CDR3 length: 18 amino acids. Per the germline V gene, CDR1 is MNHEY and CDR2 is SMNVEV (reference sequence). The trim removed 1 base at V and 5 bases at J, leaving 12 bases unmatched. The CDR3 DNA reads TGTGCCAGCAGTTTATTGGCTAGCGGGGGGTCCAGGTATGAGACCCAGTACTTC. The encoded protein is CASSLLASGGSRYETQYF.

The chain uses TRBV19 and TRBJ2-7, with D tentatively TRBD1 (6 bases). This CDR3 spans 14 amino acids. The ends were cut back, 7 bases at V and 5 bases at J, with 18 bases in the middle. From germline, CDR1 is LNHDA and CDR2 SQIVND (reference sequence). The CDR3 spells CASTPSGTLNEQYF. The CDR3 region has the DNA TGTGCCAGTACCCCATCCGGGACACTAAACGAGCAGTACTTC.

The J gene is TRBJ1-3, the V gene TRBV5-1; no clear D. With 4 bases removed from V and 2 bases from J, the gap between germline ends came to 13 bases. Germline CDR1 reads SGHRS; CDR2 reads YFSETQ. The CDR3 contains 15 residues. CDR3: CASSSPQEAGNTIYF. CDR3 bases: TGCGCCAGCAGCAGCCCCCAGGAAGCTGGAAACACCATATATTTT. Based on the CDR3 plus reference TRBV5-1 and TRBJ1-3, the full variable domain is KAGVTQTPRYLIKTRGQQVTLSCSPISGHRSVSWYQQTPGQGLQFLFEYFSETQRNKGNFPGRFSGRQFSNSRSEMNVSTLELGDSALYLCASSSPQEAGNTIYFGEGSWLTVV.

This chain connects TRBV30 to TRBJ1-5; no clear D. V shed 3 bases and J shed 5 bases, with 14 bases lying between them. Germline-derived CDR1 and CDR2 are GTSNPN and SVGIG (reference sequence). This CDR3 region has 14 residues. CDR3 coding DNA: TGTGCCTGGAGCGTGGGTTACCCTTATCAGCCCCAGCATTTT. Its protein is CAWSVGYPYQPQHF.

V and J are TRBV4-3 and TRBJ1-6; D uncertain. Germline CDR1 and CDR2: LGHNA and YSLEER. The CDR3 spans 15 residues. The ends were cut back, 0 bases at V and 8 bases at J, with 11 bases in the middle. Here the CDR3 reads CASSQDGQRYSPLHF. In nucleotides, the CDR3 is TGCGCCAGCAGCCAAGATGGGCAGAGATATTCACCCCTCCACTTT.

This clone was seen once. The J gene is TRBJ1-1, the V gene TRBV19, with TRBD1 matching over 7 bases. The germline V gene has CDR1 LNHDA and CDR2 SQIVND (reference sequence). Germline trimming cut 7 bases from V and 0 bases from J; bases unmatched to any gene: 5. The CDR3 spans 14 residues. CDR3 sequence: CASTNDRVNTEAFF. The CDR3 coding sequence is TGTGCCAGTACTAATGACAGGGTGAACACTGAAGCTTTCTTT.